This is a list of T cell receptor beta chains from one sample in a study of early T cells in non-severe SARS-CoV-2 infection. TCRdb redid the calling of the 5' RACE reads with MiXCR, one entry per CDR3 protein. The sample consists of fewer than 50,000 distinct CDR3 sequences, 9.5% to 15% of them appearing once. Material for sequencing was whole blood. Every receptor here comes from an adult who was a healthcare worker with PCR-confirmed SARS-CoV-2 infection or an uninfected control (not recorded which). The CDR3 runs from the conserved cysteine through the conserved F or W. Fields, in order: V gene, clone size, D gene, J gene, CDR3 DNA, CDR3 protein. A D gene is named only where the DNA matches it firmly. The size entry is marked missing in some rows and otherwise reads once, few, many or a size class.

>TRBV4-1|.|.|TRBJ2-4
TGCGCCAGCAGCCACGAAAGGACGAGCTCCGAACTAGCCAAAAACATTCAGTACTTC
CASSHERTSSELAKNIQYF
>TRBV10-3|.|TRBD2|TRBJ2-7
TGTGCCATACGCAGCGGGGGCAACTCCTACGAGCAGTACTTC
CAIRSGGNSYEQYF
>TRBV7-6|few|.|TRBJ2-1
TGTGCCAGCAGCTTAGCTCTTTCGGGATTACCACAGTTCTTC
CASSLALSGLPQFF
>TRBV25-1|many|TRBD1|TRBJ1-4
TGTGCCAGCAGTGAATCCCGCAGGGGGATTGGTGAAAAACTGTTTTTT
CASSESRRGIGEKLFF
>TRBV13|.|.|TRBJ1-4
TGTGCCAGCAGCTTAGTCGCTGGATCAACAGAGGGAAAACTGTTTTTT
CASSLVAGSTEGKLFF
>TRBV11-2|few|.|TRBJ2-5
TGTGCCAGCAGCTTAGGGTTATCTGGCAGACAAGAGACCCAGTACTTC
CASSLGLSGRQETQYF
>TRBV4-3|many|.|TRBJ1-2
TGCGCCAGCAGCCAATCCTGGGCACGTATAGGCTATGGCTACACCTTC
CASSQSWARIGYGYTF
>TRBV7-2|many|.|TRBJ2-2
TGTGCCAGCAGCTTAGGAAGAATTGGGACCGGGGAGCTGTTTTTT
CASSLGRIGTGELFF
>TRBV19|.|TRBD1|TRBJ2-1
TGTGCCAGTACTCTGACAGGGTACACCCCCTACAATGAGCAGTTCTTC
CASTLTGYTPYNEQFF
>TRBV7-9|few|TRBD2|TRBJ2-1
TGTGCCAGCAGCTTACCGGGACTAGCAACAAATGAGCAGTTCTTC
CASSLPGLATNEQFF
>TRBV27|many|TRBD1|TRBJ2-5
TGTGCCAGCAGTGCTGGGACAGGGCAAGAGACCCAGTACTTC
CASSAGTGQETQYF
>TRBV6-2/TRBV6-3|many|.|TRBJ1-3
TGTGCCAGCAGAAGTCGCGGGACTGCAAACACCATATATTTT
CASRSRGTANTIYF
>TRBV25-1|.|.|TRBJ1-2
TGTGCCAGCAGGACAGAAGGCTATGGCTACACCTTC
CASRTEGYGYTF
>TRBV5-5|few|.|TRBJ1-1
TGTGCCAGCAGCCCTGGGACGGCAATGAACACTGAAGCTTTCTTT
CASSPGTAMNTEAFF
>TRBV5-1|.|.|TRBJ1-4
TGCGCCAGCAGCTTACAGGGCGGGCAAGAAAAACTGTTTTTT
CASSLQGGQEKLFF
>TRBV7-3|many|.|TRBJ2-7
TGTGCCAGCAGCTTAAATAGGAAGGCCGAGCAGTACTTC
CASSLNRKAEQYF
>TRBV6-1|many|TRBD1|TRBJ2-3
TGTGCCAGCGGAAGGGACAGGGTTGCAAATACGCAGTATTTT
CASGRDRVANTQYF
>TRBV4-2|many|TRBD2|TRBJ2-1
TGTGCCAGCAGCCAAGAGGGGGCTAGCGGGGGGTACAATGAGCAGTTCTTC
CASSQEGASGGYNEQFF
>TRBV7-9|.|TRBD2|TRBJ2-2
TGTGCCAGCAGCCCTAGCGGGGCGAACACCGGGGAGCTGTTTTTT
CASSPSGANTGELFF
>TRBV14|many|.|TRBJ2-7
TGTGCCAGCAGCCAAGATAGAACGGGTACCTTATGGGAGCAGTACTTC
CASSQDRTGTLWEQYF
>TRBV24-1|few|TRBD2|TRBJ2-1
TGTGCCACCAGTGACCCCCCAGGTCCCCTAGCGGGAAGTGACAATGAGCAGTTCTTC
CATSDPPGPLAGSDNEQFF
>TRBV6-2/TRBV6-3|many|TRBD1|TRBJ2-5
TGTGCCAGCTCCCGGTTTGGACAGGCCCAAGAGACCCAGTACTTC
CASSRFGQAQETQYF
>TRBV7-2|.|TRBD1|TRBJ1-4
TGTGCCAGCAGCCGGGACAGGGCGGACGAAAAACTGTTTTTT
CASSRDRADEKLFF
>TRBV5-1|once|TRBD1|TRBJ2-1
TGCGCCAGCAGCTCCGGGACAGACTACTACAATGAGCAGTTCTTC
CASSSGTDYYNEQFF
>TRBV12-3/TRBV12-4|many|TRBD2|TRBJ2-3
TGTGCCAGCAGTTTCCTAGTAAGGCGGGGGGGCGGAGATACGCAGTATTTT
CASSFLVRRGGGDTQYF
>TRBV7-6|many|TRBD1|TRBJ2-7
TGTGCCAGCAGCGAGGCCGGGACAGCTCTCTACGAGCAGTACTTC
CASSEAGTALYEQYF
>TRBV4-2|few|TRBD2|TRBJ2-7
TGTGCCAGCAGCGCCGGGACTAGCAACTACGAGCAGTACTTC
CASSAGTSNYEQYF
>TRBV7-9|few|.|TRBJ2-3
TGTGCCAGCAGCTCCCCGAGGAGCGATACGCAGTATTTT
CASSSPRSDTQYF
>TRBV7-8|few|.|TRBJ1-5
TGTGCCAGCAGCCCGACCAACAATCAGCCCCAGCATTTT
CASSPTNNQPQHF